Listed below are T cell receptor beta chains from one sample, sequenced in a study of blood T cell repertoires in COVID-19. Measured with immunoSEQ multiplex PCR; TCRdb has only the in-frame clones, and not every one. Of some 270,000 clones detected, approximately 91% appear once; the ten largest clones hold 1.7%. Sequencing input: PBMCs or T cells enriched from blood (not recorded which). These receptors originate from a middle-aged woman who had recovered from COVID-19. The CDR3 runs from the conserved cysteine through the conserved F or W. A D gene is named only where the DNA matches it firmly. A clone size is listed for some rows: how often the clone was seen (once, few, many), or a class if it is expanded.

size: -
D: TRBD2
V: TRBV27
J: TRBJ2-1
CDR3: CASTTSGRGNEQFF
DNA: TGTGCCAGCACGACTAGCGGGAGAGGCAATGAGCAGTTCTTC

size: few
D: TRBD1
V: TRBV18
J: TRBJ1-2
CDR3: CASSIQGDYGYTF
DNA: TGTGCCAGCTCCATACAGGGGGACTATGGCTACACCTTC

size: -
D: TRBD2
V: TRBV9
J: TRBJ2-1
CDR3: CASSGDIAGGLHEQFF
DNA: TGTGCCAGCAGCGGCGACATAGCGGGAGGGTTGCATGAGCAGTTCTTC

size: once
D: TRBD1
V: TRBV2
J: TRBJ1-5
CDR3: CASNSAGTGNQPQHF
DNA: TGTGCCAGCAACTCTGCCGGGACAGGCAATCAGCCCCAGCATTTT

size: once
D: -
V: TRBV30
J: TRBJ2-3
CDR3: CAWSELGGSRQYF
DNA: TGTGCCTGGAGTGAACTGGGGGGATCTAGGCAGTATTTT

size: once
D: -
V: TRBV9
J: TRBJ2-7
CDR3: CASGGDLYYEQYF
DNA: TGTGCCAGCGGCGGGGACTTATACTACGAGCAGTACTTC

size: -
D: -
V: TRBV2
J: TRBJ2-3
CDR3: CASSEGTGLPTDTQYF
DNA: TGTGCCAGCAGTGAAGGAACTGGACTCCCCACAGATACGCAGTATTTT

size: -
D: TRBD1
V: TRBV7-9
J: TRBJ2-7
CDR3: CASSLGGGIYEQYF
DNA: TGTGCCAGCAGCTTAGGAGGGGGCATCTACGAGCAGTACTTC

size: -
D: TRBD2
V: TRBV11-2
J: TRBJ2-1
CDR3: CASGLAGVDNEQFF
DNA: TGTGCCAGCGGATTAGCGGGGGTCGACAATGAGCAGTTCTTC

size: -
D: TRBD1
V: TRBV9
J: TRBJ2-7
CDR3: CASSARTGRGEQYF
DNA: TGTGCCAGCAGCGCCAGGACAGGAAGAGGCGAGCAGTACTTC

size: -
D: TRBD1
V: TRBV11-2
J: TRBJ1-3
CDR3: CASSLEGQGLKNGNTIYF
DNA: TGTGCCAGCAGCTTAGAGGGACAGGGTTTGAAGAATGGAAACACCATATATTTT

size: once
D: -
V: TRBV5-1
J: TRBJ1-1
CDR3: CASSTQTNTEAFF
DNA: TGCGCCAGCAGCACCCAGACAAACACTGAAGCTTTCTTT

size: -
D: -
V: TRBV3-1/TRBV3-2
J: TRBJ1-1
CDR3: CASSQLDSMNTEAFF
DNA: TGTGCCAGCAGCCAGCTGGACAGCATGAACACTGAAGCTTTCTTT

size: -
D: TRBD1
V: TRBV4-2
J: TRBJ1-1
CDR3: CASSQSGQVVSEAFF
DNA: TGTGCCAGCAGCCAGTCCGGACAGGTAGTCTCTGAAGCTTTCTTT

size: -
D: -
V: TRBV4-1
J: TRBJ2-2
CDR3: CASSLERTGELFF
DNA: TGCGCCAGCAGCCTAGAGCGCACCGGGGAGCTGTTTTTT

size: -
D: TRBD1
V: TRBV12-3/TRBV12-4
J: TRBJ2-7
CDR3: CASSTPGGYEQYF
DNA: TGTGCCAGCAGCACACCAGGGGGCTACGAGCAGTACTTC

size: -
D: -
V: TRBV9
J: TRBJ1-4
CDR3: CASSASGGNEKLFF
DNA: TGTGCCAGCAGCGCCTCCGGAGGGAATGAAAAACTGTTTTTT

size: -
D: TRBD2
V: TRBV7-2
J: TRBJ2-7
CDR3: CASSLGSLAGKEQYF
DNA: TGTGCCAGCAGCTTAGGTTCCCTAGCGGGGAAAGAGCAGTACTTC

size: -
D: TRBD1
V: TRBV27
J: TRBJ2-5
CDR3: CASRLTGTGETQYF
DNA: TGTGCCAGCAGACTGACAGGGACCGGGGAGACCCAGTACTTC

size: -
D: -
V: TRBV7-2
J: TRBJ1-2
CDR3: CASSLALNVRDYTF
DNA: TGTGCCAGCAGCTTAGCGCTAAATGTTCGCGACTACACCTTC

size: -
D: -
V: TRBV27
J: TRBJ1-1
CDR3: CATKGGGLRGDTEAFF
DNA: TGTGCCACCAAGGGCGGGGGCCTAAGGGGGGACACTGAAGCTTTCTTT

size: -
D: TRBD2
V: TRBV7-2
J: TRBJ2-1
CDR3: CASSYRLAGHNEQFF
DNA: TGTGCCAGCAGCTATAGACTAGCGGGTCACAATGAGCAGTTCTTC

size: -
D: TRBD1
V: TRBV5-1
J: TRBJ1-1
CDR3: CASSLRDRVSEAFF
DNA: TGCGCCAGCAGCCTCCGGGACAGGGTGAGTGAAGCTTTCTTT

size: once
D: TRBD2
V: TRBV18
J: TRBJ2-4
CDR3: CASSLGLAGEAIQYF
DNA: TGTGCCAGCTCACTCGGACTAGCGGGAGAAGCCATTCAGTACTTC

size: -
D: -
V: TRBV5-1
J: TRBJ2-5
CDR3: CASSLAGNQETQYF
DNA: TGCGCCAGCAGCTTAGCGGGTAACCAAGAGACCCAGTACTTC

size: -
D: -
V: TRBV27
J: TRBJ2-5
CDR3: CASRSVSETQYF
DNA: TGTGCCAGCCGAAGCGTCAGTGAGACCCAGTACTTC

size: -
D: -
V: TRBV4-1
J: TRBJ1-5
CDR3: CASSQDLFGGGNQPQHF
DNA: TGCGCCAGCAGCCAAGATCTTTTCGGTGGAGGCAATCAGCCCCAGCATTTT

size: -
D: -
V: TRBV5-1
J: TRBJ1-1
CDR3: CASSSGQNTEAFF
DNA: TGCGCCAGCAGCTCGGGACAGAACACTGAAGCTTTCTTT

size: few
D: TRBD1
V: TRBV6-5
J: TRBJ1-2
CDR3: CASRDRNLEGYTF
DNA: TGTGCCAGCAGGGACAGGAATCTAGAAGGCTACACCTTC

size: -
D: -
V: TRBV3-1/TRBV3-2
J: TRBJ1-2
CDR3: CASSQIWGAGGYTF
DNA: TGTGCCAGCAGCCAAATCTGGGGCGCAGGGGGCTACACCTTC

size: -
D: TRBD2
V: TRBV7-9
J: TRBJ2-3
CDR3: CASSKRGGDTDTQYF
DNA: TGTGCCAGCAGCAAGCGGGGCGGGGACACAGATACGCAGTATTTT

size: -
D: TRBD2
V: TRBV3-1/TRBV3-2
J: TRBJ2-5
CDR3: CASSQYLAGGKETQYF
DNA: TGTGCCAGCAGCCAATATTTAGCGGGGGGGAAAGAGACCCAGTACTTC

size: -
D: TRBD1
V: TRBV29-1
J: TRBJ1-2
CDR3: CSVGEPGQFNYGYTF
DNA: TGCAGCGTAGGAGAACCGGGACAGTTTAACTATGGCTACACCTTC

size: -
D: -
V: TRBV15
J: TRBJ1-5
CDR3: CATSREVGTRNQPQHF
DNA: TGTGCCACCAGCAGAGAAGTCGGGACACGCAATCAGCCCCAGCATTTT

size: -
D: -
V: TRBV7-9
J: TRBJ1-1
CDR3: CASSLPNRKAFF
DNA: TGTGCCAGCAGCTTACCAAACAGGAAAGCTTTCTTT

size: -
D: -
V: TRBV5-4
J: TRBJ2-5
CDR3: CASSLARVRETQYF
DNA: TGTGCCAGCAGCTTGGCGCGGGTCCGGGAGACCCAGTACTTC

size: -
D: TRBD2
V: TRBV9
J: TRBJ2-7
CDR3: CASSVRAGGPEEQYF
DNA: TGTGCCAGCAGCGTCAGAGCGGGAGGGCCTGAAGAGCAGTACTTC

size: -
D: TRBD2
V: TRBV10-3
J: TRBJ2-7
CDR3: CAISERGVTYEQYF
DNA: TGTGCCATCAGTGAGCGGGGGGTCACCTACGAGCAGTACTTC

size: -
D: -
V: TRBV7-9
J: TRBJ1-2
CDR3: CASSLSGSYGYTF
DNA: TGTGCCAGCAGCTTATCGGGGTCCTATGGCTACACCTTC

size: -
D: TRBD1
V: TRBV5-8
J: TRBJ1-5
CDR3: CASSLPQGTVGWPQHF
DNA: TGTGCCAGCAGCTTGCCCCAAGGGACAGTGGGGTGGCCCCAGCATTTT

size: -
D: TRBD2
V: TRBV30
J: TRBJ2-3
CDR3: CAWSEGLDSLTDTQYF
DNA: TGTGCCTGGAGCGAGGGACTAGACTCCCTCACAGATACGCAGTATTTT